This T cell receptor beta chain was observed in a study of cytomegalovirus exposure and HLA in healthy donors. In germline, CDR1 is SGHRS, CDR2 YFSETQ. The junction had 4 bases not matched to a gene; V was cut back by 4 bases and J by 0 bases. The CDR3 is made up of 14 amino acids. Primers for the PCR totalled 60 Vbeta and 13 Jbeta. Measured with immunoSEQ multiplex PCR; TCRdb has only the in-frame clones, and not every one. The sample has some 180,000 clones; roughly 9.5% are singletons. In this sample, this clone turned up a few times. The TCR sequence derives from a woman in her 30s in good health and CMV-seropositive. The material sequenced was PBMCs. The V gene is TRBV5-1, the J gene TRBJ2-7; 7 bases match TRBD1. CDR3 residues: CASSRRDSSYEQYF. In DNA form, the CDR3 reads TGCGCCAGCAGCCGCCGGGACAGCTCCTACGAGCAGTACTTC.